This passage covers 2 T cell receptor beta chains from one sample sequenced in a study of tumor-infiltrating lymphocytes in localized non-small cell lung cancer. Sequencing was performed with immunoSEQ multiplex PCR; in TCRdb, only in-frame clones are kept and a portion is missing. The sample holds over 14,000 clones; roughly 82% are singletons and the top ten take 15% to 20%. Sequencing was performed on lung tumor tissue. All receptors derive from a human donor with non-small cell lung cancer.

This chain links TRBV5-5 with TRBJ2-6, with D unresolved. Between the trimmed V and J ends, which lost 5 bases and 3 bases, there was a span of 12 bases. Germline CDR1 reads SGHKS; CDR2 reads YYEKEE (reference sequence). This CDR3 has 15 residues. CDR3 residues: CASRFTPHGANVLTF. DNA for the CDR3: TGTGCCAGCAGATTCACCCCCCATGGGGCCAACGTCCTGACTTTC.

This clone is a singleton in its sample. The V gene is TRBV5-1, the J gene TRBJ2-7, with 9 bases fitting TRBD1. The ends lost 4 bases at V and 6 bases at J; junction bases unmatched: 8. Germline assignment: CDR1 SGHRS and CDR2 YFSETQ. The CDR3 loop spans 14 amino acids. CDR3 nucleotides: TGCGCCAGCAGCGAAGGGGGACAGGGAAGCGAGCAGTACTTC. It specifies CASSEGGQGSEQYF.